The present T cell receptor beta chain was sequenced within a study of a mutant IDH1 vaccine in newly diagnosed glioma. Study summary: Administration of eight vaccinations to patients took place in weeks 1, 3, 5, 7, 11, 15, 19, 23. With temozolomide cycles, or 4-6 weeks after radiotherapy alone, vaccination was started.

The ends were cut back, 4 bases at V and 2 bases at J, with 9 bases in the middle. The germline V gene encodes CDR1 SGHNT and CDR2 YENEEA. This CDR3 spans 14 amino acids. Assay used: immunoSEQ multiplex PCR; TCRdb lists only in-frame clones, some missing. The profile shows 65,000 or so clones, roughly 85% of them singletons. Points from the study as a whole: Of the patients, 85% to 95% had vaccine-induced immune responses.

As for time point: week 23, last vaccination. The investigators gave 300 ug of mutant IDH1 20-mer peptide in each vaccine dose, together with topical imiquimod. Every donor had a new WHO grade 3 or 4 astrocytoma that was IDH1-mutant, with loss of nuclear ATRX. To note about this clone: No antigen is known for it.

The receptor was derived from a man aged 30-40 years with glioma. The chain employs TRBV11-3 and TRBJ2-1; a weak D match, TRBD2 (7 bases). Here the sequenced sample was PBMCs, taken from a glioma patient whose treatment included an IDH1 peptide vaccine. As DNA, the CDR3 is TGTGCCAGCAGCTCGGGGGGCCCCTACAATGAGCAGTTCTTC. Amino acid sequence: CASSSGGPYNEQFF.